This TCR beta chain was retrieved from a study of shared clonotypes between healthy human individuals. Study-wide findings and caveats: What naive subsets generally showed was a larger estimated richness than memory subsets showed. A limitation of the genetic and exposure-history diversity represented arose from few donors.

The CDR3 spans 14 residues. CDR1 is SNHLY, CDR2 FYNNEI, per germline. V gave up 7 bases and J gave up 10 bases; unmatched junction bases: 11. Naive CD45RA+ and memory CD45RA-negative subsets were split from CD4+ cells. This table comes from immunoSEQ multiplex PCR, and its TCRdb copy is limited to in-frame clones, with some not included. This table has roughly 2 million clones, about 94% appearing once. Points on this clone: Its specificity is not known.

Specimen: naive CD4+ T cells sorted from blood. The subset here: CD45RA+ positively selected. The chain combines TRBV2 with TRBJ1-4; 8 bases are a match to TRBD1. The receptor was isolated from a man between 18 and 29 years old in good health. CDR3 residues: CASNEGGQGRKLFF. The CDR3 coding sequence is TGTGCCAGCAATGAGGGCGGACAGGGTCGAAAACTGTTTTTT.